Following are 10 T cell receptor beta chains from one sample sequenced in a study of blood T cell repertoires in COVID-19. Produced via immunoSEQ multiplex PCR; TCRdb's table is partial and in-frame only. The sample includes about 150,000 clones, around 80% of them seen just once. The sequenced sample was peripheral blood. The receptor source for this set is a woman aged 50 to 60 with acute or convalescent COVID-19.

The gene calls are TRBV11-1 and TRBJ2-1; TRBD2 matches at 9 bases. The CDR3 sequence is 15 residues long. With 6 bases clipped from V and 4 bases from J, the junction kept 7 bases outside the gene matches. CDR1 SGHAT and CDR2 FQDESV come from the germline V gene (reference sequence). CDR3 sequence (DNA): TGTGCCAGCAGATTCCGTAGCGGGAGATACAATGAGCAGTTCTTC. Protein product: CASRFRSGRYNEQFF.

CDR3 sequence: CASQNRGTDRPDTQYF. The CDR3 DNA reads TGCGCCAGCCAAAACCGGGGAACCGACCGACCAGATACGCAGTATTTT. This chain links TRBV23-1 with TRBJ2-3, with D perhaps TRBD2 (5 bases). TRBV23-1 is sorted into the ORF group, with uncertain function. The CDR3 covers 16 residues. Trimming cost V 8 bases and J 4 bases, with 22 bases left between them.

CDR3 DNA: TGTGCCAGCAGTGTCGCCGGGACAGGGGATTACGAGCAGTACTTC. Residues: CASSVAGTGDYEQYF. The chain joins TRBV28 to TRBJ2-7, with 10 bases that match TRBD1. The CDR3 has 15 residues. Germline V gives CDR1 MDHEN, CDR2 SYDVKM. J was trimmed by 4 bases and V by 5 bases; bases with no gene match: 8.

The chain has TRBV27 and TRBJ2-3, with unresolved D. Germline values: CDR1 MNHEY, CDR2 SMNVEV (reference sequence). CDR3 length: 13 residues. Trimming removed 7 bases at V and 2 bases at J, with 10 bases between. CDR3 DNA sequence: TGTGCCAGCATAGAACTAACCACAGATACGCAGTATTTT. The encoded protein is CASIELTTDTQYF.

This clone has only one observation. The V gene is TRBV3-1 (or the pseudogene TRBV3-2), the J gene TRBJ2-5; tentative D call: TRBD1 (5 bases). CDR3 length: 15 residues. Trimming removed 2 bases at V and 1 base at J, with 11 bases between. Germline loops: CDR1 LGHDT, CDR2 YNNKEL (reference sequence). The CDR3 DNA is TGTGCCAGCAGCCAAATGGCACAGGCCCAAGAGACCCAGTACTTC. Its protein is CASSQMAQAQETQYF.

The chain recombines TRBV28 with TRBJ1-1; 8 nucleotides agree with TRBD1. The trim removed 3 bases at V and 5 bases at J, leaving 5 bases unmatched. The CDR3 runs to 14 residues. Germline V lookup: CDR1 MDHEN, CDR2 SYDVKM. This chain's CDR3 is CASSLAGGVTEAFF. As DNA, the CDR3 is TGTGCCAGCAGTTTGGCAGGGGGCGTAACTGAAGCTTTCTTT.

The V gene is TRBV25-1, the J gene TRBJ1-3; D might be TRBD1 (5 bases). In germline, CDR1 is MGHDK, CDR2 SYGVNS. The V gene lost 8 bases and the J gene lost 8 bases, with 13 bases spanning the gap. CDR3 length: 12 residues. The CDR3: CASGPAGHTIYF. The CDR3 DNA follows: TGTGCCAGCGGGCCAGCGGGACACACCATATATTTT.

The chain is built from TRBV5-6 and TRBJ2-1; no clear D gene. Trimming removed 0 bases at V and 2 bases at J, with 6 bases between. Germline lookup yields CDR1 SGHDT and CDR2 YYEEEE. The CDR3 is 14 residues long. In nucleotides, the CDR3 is TGTGCCAGCAGCTTGGACAGCACCTACAATGAGCAGTTCTTC. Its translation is CASSLDSTYNEQFF.

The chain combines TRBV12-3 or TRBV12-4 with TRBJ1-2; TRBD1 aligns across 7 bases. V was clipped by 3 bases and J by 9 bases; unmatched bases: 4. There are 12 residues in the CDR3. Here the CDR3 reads CASSFAGGSYTF. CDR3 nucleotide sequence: TGTGCCAGCAGTTTTGCAGGGGGGAGCTACACCTTC.

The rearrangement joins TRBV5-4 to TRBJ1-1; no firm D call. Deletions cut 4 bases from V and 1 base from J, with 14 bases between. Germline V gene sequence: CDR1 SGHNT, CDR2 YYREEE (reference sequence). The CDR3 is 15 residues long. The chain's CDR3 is CASSPSWRGNTEAFF. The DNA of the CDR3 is TGTGCCAGCAGCCCTTCCTGGCGGGGGAACACTGAAGCTTTCTTT.